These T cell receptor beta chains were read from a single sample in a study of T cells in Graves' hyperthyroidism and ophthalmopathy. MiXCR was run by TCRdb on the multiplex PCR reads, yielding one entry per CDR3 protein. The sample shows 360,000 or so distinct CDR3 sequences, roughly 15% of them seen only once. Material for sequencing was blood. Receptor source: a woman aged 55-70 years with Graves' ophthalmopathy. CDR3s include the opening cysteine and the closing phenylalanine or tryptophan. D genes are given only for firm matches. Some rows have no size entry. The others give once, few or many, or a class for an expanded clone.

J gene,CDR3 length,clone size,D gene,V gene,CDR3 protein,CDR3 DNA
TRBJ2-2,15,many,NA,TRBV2,CASRQSGANTGELFF,TGTGCCAGCAGACAGTCGGGGGCTAACACCGGGGAGCTGTTTTTT
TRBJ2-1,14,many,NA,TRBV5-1,CANSLGGTGNEQFF,TGCGCCAACAGCTTGGGGGGGACAGGCAATGAGCAGTTCTTC
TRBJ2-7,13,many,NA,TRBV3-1,CASSQDERYEQYF,TGTGCCAGCAGCCAAGATGAACGCTACGAGCAGTACTTC
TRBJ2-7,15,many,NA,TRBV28,CASSIDPPGLDEQYF,TGTGCCAGCAGTATAGACCCCCCGGGGTTAGACGAGCAGTACTTC
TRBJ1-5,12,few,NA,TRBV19,CASSMFGQPQHF,TGTGCCAGTAGTATGTTCGGTCAGCCCCAGCATTTT
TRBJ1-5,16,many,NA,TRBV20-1,CSAPAPLGGSNQPQHF,TGCAGTGCTCCAGCCCCCCTCGGGGGTAGCAATCAGCCCCAGCATTTT
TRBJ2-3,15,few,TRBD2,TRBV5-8,CASSPGGGGTDTQYF,TGTGCCAGCAGCCCGGGGGGAGGTGGGACAGATACGCAGTATTTT
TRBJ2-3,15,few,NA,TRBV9,CASSPTGGAGDTQYF,TGTGCCAGCAGCCCTACCGGAGGGGCCGGGGATACGCAGTATTTT
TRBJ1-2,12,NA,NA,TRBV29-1,CSVEKPNYGYTF,TGCAGCGTTGAAAAACCTAACTATGGCTACACCTTC
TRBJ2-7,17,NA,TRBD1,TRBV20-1,CSARRLGQGRPGREQYF,TGCAGTGCTAGGAGGTTGGGACAGGGGCGCCCCGGCAGGGAGCAGTACTTC
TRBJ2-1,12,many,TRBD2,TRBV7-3,CASRGEGNEQFF,TGTGCCAGCAGGGGGGAGGGCAATGAGCAGTTCTTC
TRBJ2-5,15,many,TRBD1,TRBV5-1,CASSLRQGLRETQYF,TGCGCCAGCAGCTTGAGACAGGGGTTACGAGAGACCCAGTACTTC
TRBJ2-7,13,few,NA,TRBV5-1,CASNRDGAYEQYF,TGCGCCAGCAATAGGGACGGAGCCTACGAGCAGTACTTC
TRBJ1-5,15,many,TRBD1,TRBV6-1,CASSPTGFSNQPQHF,TGTGCCAGCAGTCCGACAGGGTTTAGCAATCAGCCCCAGCATTTT
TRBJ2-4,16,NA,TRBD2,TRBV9,CASSVAPAGGLDIQYF,TGTGCCAGCAGCGTAGCTCCAGCGGGAGGGTTGGACATTCAGTACTTC
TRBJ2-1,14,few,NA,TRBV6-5,CASSYSSTAGEQFF,TGTGCCAGCAGTTACTCGTCTACGGCGGGAGAGCAGTTCTTC
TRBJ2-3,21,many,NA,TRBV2,CASSDLGTRTALAQSTDTQYF,TGTGCCAGCAGTGACCTCGGGACACGGACCGCGCTAGCACAAAGCACAGATACGCAGTATTTT
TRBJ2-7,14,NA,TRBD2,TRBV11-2,CASSFGGGPFEQYF,TGTGCCAGCAGCTTCGGGGGAGGGCCTTTCGAGCAGTACTTC
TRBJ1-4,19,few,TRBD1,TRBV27,CASSPSRGTGVLLREKLFF,TGTGCCAGCAGTCCATCCAGAGGGACAGGGGTGCTCCTACGGGAAAAACTGTTTTTT
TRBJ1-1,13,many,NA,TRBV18,CASSLGLDTEAFF,TGTGCCAGCTCGCTCGGGCTGGACACTGAAGCTTTCTTT
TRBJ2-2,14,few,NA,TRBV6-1,CASSETTTGGELFF,TGTGCCAGCAGTGAAACCACGACAGGCGGGGAGCTGTTTTTT
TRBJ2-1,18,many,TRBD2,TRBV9,CASSVALIAGGSYNEQFF,TGTGCCAGCAGCGTAGCTTTGATAGCGGGTGGTTCCTACAATGAGCAGTTCTTC
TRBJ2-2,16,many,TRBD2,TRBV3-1,CASRAPTSGSTGELFF,TGTGCCAGCAGAGCTCCGACTAGCGGGTCCACCGGGGAGCTGTTTTTT
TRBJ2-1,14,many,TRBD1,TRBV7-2,CASSLDRIGNEQFF,TGTGCCAGCAGCTTGGACAGGATCGGCAATGAGCAGTTCTTC
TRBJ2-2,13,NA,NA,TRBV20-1,CSARGSVTGELFF,TGCAGTGCGAGGGGGTCGGTTACCGGGGAGCTGTTTTTT
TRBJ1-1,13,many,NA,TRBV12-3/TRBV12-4,CASSHRVNTEAFF,TGTGCCAGCAGCCACAGGGTGAACACTGAAGCTTTCTTT
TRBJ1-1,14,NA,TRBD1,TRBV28,CASSLPQGSREAFF,TGTGCCAGCAGTTTACCACAGGGGTCCAGGGAAGCTTTCTTT
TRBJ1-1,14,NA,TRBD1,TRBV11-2,CASSSTGANTEAFF,TGTGCCAGCAGCTCGACAGGGGCTAACACTGAAGCTTTCTTT
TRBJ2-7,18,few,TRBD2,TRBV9,CASSPRGFTSGRSYEQYF,TGTGCCAGCAGCCCCCGGGGTTTCACTAGCGGGAGGTCCTACGAGCAGTACTTC
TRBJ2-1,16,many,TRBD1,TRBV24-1,CATSDPGQGTYNEQFF,TGTGCCACCAGTGACCCTGGACAGGGGACCTACAATGAGCAGTTCTTC
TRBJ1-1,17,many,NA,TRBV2,CASSVPPPTPPNTEAFF,TGTGCCAGCAGTGTGCCCCCCCCCACCCCGCCGAACACTGAAGCTTTCTTT
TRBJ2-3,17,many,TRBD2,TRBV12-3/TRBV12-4,CASSLPPTSGSADTQYF,TGTGCCAGCAGTTTACCACCCACTAGCGGGAGTGCAGATACGCAGTATTTT
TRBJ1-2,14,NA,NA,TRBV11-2,CASRGVLANYGYTF,TGTGCCAGCAGGGGGGTCTTGGCTAACTATGGCTACACCTTC
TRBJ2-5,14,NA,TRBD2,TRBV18,CASSTPSGIKTQYF,TGTGCCAGCTCAACGCCTAGCGGGATAAAGACCCAGTACTTC
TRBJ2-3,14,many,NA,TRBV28,CASSSGTFGDTQYF,TGTGCCAGCAGTTCCGGGACTTTCGGGGATACGCAGTATTTT
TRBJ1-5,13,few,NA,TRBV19,CASSGRQNQPQHF,TGTGCCAGTAGTGGGAGACAGAATCAGCCCCAGCATTTT
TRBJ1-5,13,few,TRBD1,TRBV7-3,CASSAQGDQPQHF,TGTGCCAGCAGCGCCCAGGGGGATCAGCCCCAGCATTTT
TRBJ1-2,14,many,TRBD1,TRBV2,CASTRDRGTYGYTF,TGTGCCAGCACCAGGGACAGGGGAACCTATGGCTACACCTTC
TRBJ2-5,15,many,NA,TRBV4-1,CASSQDRGFQETQYF,TGCGCCAGCAGCCAAGATAGAGGGTTTCAAGAGACCCAGTACTTC
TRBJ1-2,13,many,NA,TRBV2,CASSEARMYGYTF,TGTGCCAGCAGTGAAGCTAGGATGTATGGCTACACCTTC
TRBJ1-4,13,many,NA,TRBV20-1,CVGRASANEKLFF,TGCGTTGGGCGGGCCTCGGCTAATGAAAAACTGTTTTTT
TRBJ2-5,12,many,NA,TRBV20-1,CSAAEFPQTQYF,TGCAGTGCTGCAGAGTTTCCCCAGACCCAGTACTTC
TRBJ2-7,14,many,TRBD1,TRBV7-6,CASSLATGVDEQYF,TGTGCCAGCAGCTTAGCGACAGGGGTCGACGAGCAGTACTTC
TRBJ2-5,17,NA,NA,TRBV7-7,CASSPMRGALQGETQYF,TGTGCCAGCAGCCCCATGAGGGGCGCACTCCAGGGAGAGACCCAGTACTTC
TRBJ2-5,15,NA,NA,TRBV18,CASSPRTAYQETQYF,TGTGCCAGCTCACCTAGGACAGCGTACCAAGAGACCCAGTACTTC
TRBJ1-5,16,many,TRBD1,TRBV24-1,CATSGTGKNSNQPQHF,TGTGCCACCAGTGGGACAGGGAAGAATAGCAATCAGCCCCAGCATTTT
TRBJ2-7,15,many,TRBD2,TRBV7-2,CASSTGLAGVYEQYF,TGTGCCAGCAGCACGGGACTAGCGGGAGTCTACGAGCAGTACTTC
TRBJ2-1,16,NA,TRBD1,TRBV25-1,CASSGFTGDIGNEQFF,TGTGCCAGCAGTGGGTTTACAGGGGACATAGGTAATGAGCAGTTCTTC
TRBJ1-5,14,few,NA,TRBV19,CASSTYRGNQPQHF,TGTGCCAGTAGTACGTACAGGGGCAATCAGCCCCAGCATTTT
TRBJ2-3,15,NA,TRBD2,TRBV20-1,CSARRREDSTDTQYF,TGCAGTGCTAGGCGGCGGGAGGATAGCACAGATACGCAGTATTTT
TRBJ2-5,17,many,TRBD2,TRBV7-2,CASSLGGGSRGQETQYF,TGTGCCAGCAGCTTAGGGGGCGGGAGTCGGGGGCAAGAGACCCAGTACTTC
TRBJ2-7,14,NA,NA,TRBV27,CASSFKRNSYEQYF,TGTGCCAGCAGTTTTAAGCGGAACTCCTACGAGCAGTACTTC